These 28 T cell receptor beta chains were all obtained from the same sample, sequenced in a study of T cells in women clearing cervical HPV infection. Measured with immunoSEQ multiplex PCR; TCRdb has only the in-frame clones, and not every one. The listing records about 30,000 clones. What was sequenced was blood buffy coat. The receptors were gathered from a woman between 18 and 69 years old with a cervical HPV16 infection that either progressed to CIN3+ or cleared (not recorded which).

Concerning this clone itself: The CDR3 end falls 3 residues outside the read, so it is completed with the germline J gene. This chain joins TRBV18 and TRBJ2-7, with 9 bases aligning to TRBD2. V shed 6 bases, J shed 6 bases, and the junction held 9 bases outside the gene matches. The CDR3 covers 14 residues. Germline V CDR1 and CDR2: KGHSH, LQKENI. The sequenced CDR3 bases are TGTGCCAGCTCGAGCTTAGCGGGAGCCGGCGAG. This codes for CASSSLAGAGE. The CDR3 in its entirety is CASSSLAGAGEQYF.

Notes on this clone: The CDR3 extends 3 residues past the end of the read, so its final part is completed from the germline J gene. The J gene is TRBJ1-4, the V gene TRBV12-3 or TRBV12-4; D might be TRBD1 (5 bases). This CDR3 is built from 14 residues. Deletions cut 7 bases from V and 10 bases from J, with 19 bases between. The CDR3 is CASTLRGVDGKLFF. The CDR3 bases that were read are TGTGCCAGCACTCTAAGGGGAGTAGACGGAAAA.

Regarding this clone: Sequencing ends 3 residues short of the CDR3 end; the germline J gene provides the rest. This rearrangement joins TRBV29-1 to TRBJ1-2, with TRBD1 matching 10 bases. Germline loops: CDR1 SQVTM, CDR2 ANQGSEA. The CDR3 sequence is 12 residues long. The CDR3 bases that were read are TGCAGCGTGCCCGGGACAGGGGCAGGC. This sequence encodes CSVPGTGAG. The whole CDR3 sequence reads CSVPGTGAGYTF. Full variable domain (outside the CDR3, taken from reference TRBV29-1 and TRBJ1-2): SAVISQKPSRDICQRGTSLTIQCQVDSQVTMMFWYRQQPGQSLTLIATANQGSEATYESGFVIDKFPISRPNLTFSTLTVSNMSPEDSSIYLCSVPGTGAGYTFGSGTRLTVV.

Of note for this clone: The read terminates 3 residues before the CDR3 end, so the remaining end is supplied by the germline J gene. This rearrangement joins TRBV18 to TRBJ2-5; 10 positions agree with TRBD2. CDR1 KGHSH and CDR2 LQKENI come from the germline V gene. V lost 2 bases and J lost 2; bases outside the gene matches: 2. There are 15 residues in the CDR3. Incomplete CDR3 DNA: TGTGCCAGCTCACCAATACTAGCGGGACAAGAGACC. Translating it yields CASSPILAGQET. The whole CDR3 protein reads CASSPILAGQETQYF.

Comments on this clone: The sequenced fragment ends 3 residues before the CDR3 boundary, so the rest is inferred from the germline J gene. The chain has TRBV20-1 and TRBJ1-1; 8 nucleotides match TRBD1. Germline V lookup: CDR1 DFQATT, CDR2 SNEGSKA (reference sequence). The CDR3 sequence is 14 residues long. V was pared by 1 base and J by 0 bases, with 1 base of the junction left unmatched. Here the CDR3 reads CSARARGLNTEAFF. The part of the CDR3 DNA that was read is TGCAGTGCTAGAGCCAGGGGGCTGAACACTGAA.

As to this clone: The CDR3 goes on 3 residues after the read ends, and that part is filled in from the germline J gene. The chain recombines TRBV19 with TRBJ2-2, with 7 bases fitting TRBD1. The CDR3 contains 14 residues. Germline V lookup: CDR1 LNHDA, CDR2 SQIVND (reference sequence). The chain's CDR3 is CASRPGQKNEKLFF. CDR3 bases read: TGTGCCAGTAGGCCGGGACAGAAAAATGAAAAG.

CDR3 region: CASSSQQGSTDPQHF. The part of the CDR3 DNA that was read is TGTGCCAGCAGCTCGCAACAGGGGTCCACAGATCCC. The chain combines TRBV7-6 with TRBJ1-5; 7 bases are a match to TRBD1. The CDR3 end lies 3 residues beyond the end of the read and is filled in from the germline J gene. Germline V CDR1 and CDR2: SGHVS, FNYEAQ. The CDR3 has 15 amino acids.

Concerning this clone itself: At one end the junction does not follow the germline gene, possibly because of a read error. The read stops 3 residues short of the end of the CDR3; the missing end is completed from the germline J gene. The chain is built from TRBV4-2 and TRBJ2-1, with TRBD1 matching 10 bases. This CDR3 has 15 amino acids. Germline V gene sequence: CDR1 LGHNA, CDR2 YNFKEQ. The CDR3 DNA, read in part, is TGCGCCAGCAGCTACTCCGGGACAGGGGCCTATGAG. Residues: CASSYSGTGAYE. The full CDR3 reads CASSYSGTGAYEQFF.

As concerns this clone: Sequencing ends 3 residues short of the CDR3 end; the germline J gene provides the rest. The chain couples TRBV12-3 or TRBV12-4 to TRBJ2-1; possibly TRBD1 for D (6 bases). With 3 bases removed from V and 3 bases from J, the gap between germline ends came to 9 bases. This CDR3 region has 14 residues. The CDR3 loop is CASSLADSYNEQFF. CDR3 bases read: TGTGCCAGCAGTTTGGCGGACAGCTACAATGAG.

Comment on this clone: The read ends 3 residues shy of where the CDR3 ends; the end is completed using the germline J gene. Different DNA sequences within this sample yield the same CDR3. This rearrangement joins TRBV19 to TRBJ1-1; D unclear. Germline V lookup: CDR1 LNHDA, CDR2 SQIVND (reference sequence). The CDR3 is 15 residues long. The CDR3 loop reads CASLIGRPGRSEAFF. Partial CDR3 DNA: TGTGCTAGTCTGATTGGGCGCCCCGGCCGGTCTGAA.

Concerning this clone itself: The CDR3 is cut off 3 residues early in the read; its end comes from the germline J gene. The chain recombines TRBV4-2 with TRBJ2-3; 12 bases align to TRBD1. Germline lookup yields CDR1 LGHNA and CDR2 YNFKEQ. This CDR3 has 17 amino acids. The sequenced part of the CDR3 DNA is TGTGCCAGCAGCCCCCTCCCCGGGACAGGGGGCTGGGAGACG. This translates into CASSPLPGTGGWET. The entire CDR3 protein reads CASSPLPGTGGWETQYF.

The CDR3 loop reads CASSISGSVGTQYF. The part of the CDR3 DNA that was read is TGTGCCAGTAGTATTTCAGGGTCCGTCGGGACG. The rearrangement joins TRBV19 to TRBJ2-3, with D maybe TRBD1 (5 bases). The read falls 3 residues short of the CDR3 end, and the missing part is taken from the germline J gene. CDR3 length: 14 residues. Germline lookup yields CDR1 LNHDA and CDR2 SQIVND (reference sequence).

The CDR3 here is CASSMAVTYNDYTF. CDR3 DNA (partial): TGTGCCAGTAGTATGGCGGTCACTTACAATGAC. This rearrangement joins TRBV19 to TRBJ1-2; D unclear. Read sequence stops 3 residues before the CDR3 end, and the germline J gene provides the missing end. The CDR3 covers 14 residues. Germline-derived CDR1 and CDR2 are LNHDA and SQIVND (reference sequence).

A note on this clone: The missing CDR3 end, 3 residues past where the read stops, is filled in from the germline J gene. This chain connects TRBV6-2 or TRBV6-3 to TRBJ2-2; tentative D call: TRBD2 (6 bases). Germline V gene data show CDR1 as MNHEY and CDR2 as SVGEGT. CDR3 length equals 17 residues. The germline V and J ends were trimmed by 4 bases and 2 bases, with 17 bases remaining between them. The CDR3 bases that were read are TGTGCCAGCAGTTCCACCCGGCGGAGGGGAAACACCGGGGAG. It translates to CASSSTRRRGNTGE. From start to end, the CDR3 is CASSSTRRRGNTGELFF.

To note about this clone: The read ends 3 residues shy of where the CDR3 ends; the end is completed using the germline J gene. The chain is built from TRBV18 and TRBJ1-4; TRBD1 is a possible D gene (6 bases). Germline CDR1 and CDR2: KGHSH and LQKENI. This CDR3 contains 14 residues. CDR3: CASSPSGATGELFF. The sequenced part of the CDR3 DNA is TGTGCCAGCTCCCCTTCAGGGGCGACCGGGGAA.

A remark on this clone: The read falls 3 residues short of the CDR3 end, and the missing part is taken from the germline J gene. The V and J genes are TRBV9 and TRBJ2-5, with 10 bases aligning to TRBD2. The CDR3 is 15 amino acids. Germline trimming cut 4 bases from V and 5 bases from J; bases unmatched to any gene: 8. Germline V CDR1 and CDR2: SGDLS, YYNGEE. CDR3 DNA (partial): TGTGCCAGCAGCCCGCATAGCGGGGGGTCGGAGACC. Translated: CASSPHSGGSET. The whole CDR3 region reads CASSPHSGGSETQYF.

On this clone itself: The read falls 3 residues short of the CDR3 end, and the missing part is taken from the germline J gene. The rearrangement links TRBV28 to TRBJ1-2, with D possibly being TRBD1 (5 bases). Germline assignment: CDR1 MDHEN and CDR2 SYDVKM. The length of the CDR3 is 12 residues. Trimming removed 3 bases at V and 4 bases at J, with 6 bases between. The CDR3 protein is CASSFQGYGYTF. Incomplete CDR3 DNA: TGTGCCAGCAGTTTCCAGGGCTATGGC.

Points on this clone: The read ends 3 residues shy of where the CDR3 ends; the end is completed using the germline J gene. The chain carries TRBV5-1 and TRBJ2-7; 9 bases align to TRBD1. The CDR3 runs to 15 residues. CDR1 SGHRS and CDR2 YFSETQ come from the germline V gene. Trimming took 3 bases from V and 0 from J; bases not matched to a gene: 4. The CDR3 is CASSSGQGRSYEQYF. The sequenced CDR3 bases are TGCGCCAGCAGCTCGGGACAGGGCCGCTCCTACGAG.

With regard to this clone: The read terminates 3 residues ahead of where the CDR3 ends, so the germline J gene completes it. V gene TRBV23-1 combines with J gene TRBJ2-4; 9 nucleotides line up with TRBD1. TRBV23-1 is annotated as an ORF whose role is uncertain. The CDR3 has 15 residues. Partial CDR3 DNA: TGCGCCAGCAGTCCGCCTGGACAGGGGAATCAGCCT. It translates to CASSPPGQGNQP. The full CDR3 protein reads CASSPPGQGNQPQYF.

Remarks on this clone: The read finishes 3 residues shy of the CDR3 end, and the germline J gene is used to complete it. The V and J genes are TRBV19 and TRBJ2-4, with D tentatively TRBD1 (7 bases). The CDR3 covers 13 residues. Per the germline V gene, CDR1 is LNHDA and CDR2 is SQIVND (reference sequence). The sequenced CDR3 bases are TGTGCCACTGGAGGGGGCGGGAACTATGGT. Translation: CATGGGGNYG. The full CDR3 protein is CATGGGGNYGQYF. The full variable domain, rest sourced from reference TRBV19 and TRBJ2-4, is DGGITQSPKYLFRKEGQNVTLSCEQNLNHDAMYWYRQDPGQGLRLIYYSQIVNDFQKGDIAEGYSVSREKKESFPLTVTSAQKNPTAFYLCATGGGGNYGQYFGAGTRLSVL.

To note about this clone: The CDR3 extends 3 residues past the end of the read, so its final part is completed from the germline J gene. The chain links TRBV19 to TRBJ1-4; 11 bases fit TRBD1. The CDR3 length is 15 residues. Germline CDR1 and CDR2: LNHDA and SQIVND (reference sequence). After removal of 6 bases from V and 2 bases from J, the junction contained 2 bases not matched to a gene. CDR3 sequence reads: CASRDRGQTNEKLFF. The CDR3 DNA, read in part, is TGTGCCAGTAGGGACAGGGGGCAGACTAATGAAAAA.

Remarks on this clone: The read comes to an end 3 residues before the CDR3 does, leaving the germline J gene to fill in the end. The rearrangement links TRBV7-6 to TRBJ1-2; D ambiguous. Germline V gives CDR1 SGHVS, CDR2 FNYEAQ. CDR3 size: 17 residues. The CDR3 DNA, read in part, is TGTGCCAGCAGCCTCGACCCGCTAGAGAGCTCCTACAATGAC. Amino acids: CASSLDPLESSYND. In full, the CDR3 reads CASSLDPLESSYNDYTF.

Note on this clone: The read gets to within 3 residues of the CDR3 end, and the germline J gene fills in the rest. V usage is TRBV20-1 and J usage is TRBJ2-5; TRBD2 agrees at 8 bases. Germline V CDR1 and CDR2: DFQATT, SNEGSKA (reference sequence). The CDR3 is 14 amino acids. This CDR3 is CSALPGGPGDTQYF. The CDR3 DNA, read in part, is TGCAGTGCTCTCCCGGGGGGGCCGGGAGATACC.

Concerning this clone itself: The read comes to an end 3 residues before the CDR3 does, leaving the germline J gene to fill in the end. This sequence joins TRBV30 and TRBJ2-5; no reliable D call. Germline values: CDR1 GTSNPN, CDR2 SVGIG (reference sequence). CDR3 length equals 11 residues. V dropped 4 bases and J dropped 5 bases, with 8 bases sitting between them. The part of the CDR3 DNA that was read is TGTGCCTGGATGATAAGGGAGACC. Its protein is CAWMIRET. From start to end, the CDR3 is CAWMIRETQYF. The full variable domain, rest sourced from reference TRBV30 and TRBJ2-5, is SQTIHQWPATLVQPVGSPLSLECTVEGTSNPNLYWYRQAAGRGLQLLFYSVGIGQISSEVPQNLSASRPQDRQFILSSKKLLLSDSGFYLCAWMIRETQYFGPGTRLLVL.

As for this clone: The DNA ends 3 residues before the CDR3 does, and the rest of the CDR3 is filled in from the germline J gene. J is TRBJ2-5 and V is TRBV5-1; D is undetermined. The V and J ends lost 0 bases and 5 bases respectively, with 5 bases between them. Germline-derived CDR1 and CDR2 are SGHRS and YFSETQ. This CDR3 is built from 12 residues. The CDR3 loop is CASSLAMETQYF. The CDR3 DNA, read in part, is TGCGCCAGCAGCTTGGCCATGGAGACC.

With respect to this clone: The CDR3 goes on 3 residues after the read ends, and that part is filled in from the germline J gene. The gene calls are TRBV5-1 and TRBJ1-6; D is undetermined. Germline lookup yields CDR1 SGHRS and CDR2 YFSETQ. The CDR3 is 14 residues long. The V end was cut by 0 bases, the J end by 7 bases, with 8 bases between. CDR3 region: CASSLEHANSPLHF. CDR3 DNA, as far as it was read: TGCGCCAGCAGCTTGGAGCATGCCAATTCACCC.

As concerns this clone: The CDR3 end lies 3 residues beyond the end of the read and is filled in from the germline J gene. This chain joins TRBV19 and TRBJ2-4; no reliable D call. This CDR3 is built from 11 residues. CDR1 LNHDA and CDR2 SQIVND come from the germline V gene (reference sequence). The sequenced CDR3 bases are TGTGCCAGTAATTGGGCCTATGGT. Its translation: CASNWAYG. The whole CDR3 reads CASNWAYGQYF.

CDR3 region: CASSSQGAKNIQYF. The CDR3 DNA, read in part, is TGCGCCAGCAGCTCACAGGGAGCCAAAAACATT. V is TRBV5-1 and J is TRBJ2-4; the D gene is possibly TRBD1 (6 bases). The DNA ends 3 residues before the CDR3 does, and the rest of the CDR3 is filled in from the germline J gene. Germline V gene lookup returns CDR1 SGHRS and CDR2 YFSETQ. The CDR3 contains 14 residues. Trimming pared 3 bases from V and 0 bases from J, leaving 7 bases between.